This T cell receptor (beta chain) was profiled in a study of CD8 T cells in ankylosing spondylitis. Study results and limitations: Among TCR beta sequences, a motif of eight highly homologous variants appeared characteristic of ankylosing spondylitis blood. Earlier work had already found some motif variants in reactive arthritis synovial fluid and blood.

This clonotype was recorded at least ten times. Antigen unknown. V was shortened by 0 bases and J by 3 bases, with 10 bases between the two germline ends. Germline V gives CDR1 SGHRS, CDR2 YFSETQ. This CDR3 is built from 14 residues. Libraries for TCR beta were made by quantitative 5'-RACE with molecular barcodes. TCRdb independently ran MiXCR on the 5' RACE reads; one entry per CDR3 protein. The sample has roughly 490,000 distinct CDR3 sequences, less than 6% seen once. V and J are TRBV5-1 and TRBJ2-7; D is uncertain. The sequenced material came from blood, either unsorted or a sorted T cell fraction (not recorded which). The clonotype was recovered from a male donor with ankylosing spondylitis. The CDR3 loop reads CASSLGSVNYEQYF. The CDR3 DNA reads TGCGCCAGCAGCTTGGGGTCAGTGAACTACGAGCAGTACTTC.